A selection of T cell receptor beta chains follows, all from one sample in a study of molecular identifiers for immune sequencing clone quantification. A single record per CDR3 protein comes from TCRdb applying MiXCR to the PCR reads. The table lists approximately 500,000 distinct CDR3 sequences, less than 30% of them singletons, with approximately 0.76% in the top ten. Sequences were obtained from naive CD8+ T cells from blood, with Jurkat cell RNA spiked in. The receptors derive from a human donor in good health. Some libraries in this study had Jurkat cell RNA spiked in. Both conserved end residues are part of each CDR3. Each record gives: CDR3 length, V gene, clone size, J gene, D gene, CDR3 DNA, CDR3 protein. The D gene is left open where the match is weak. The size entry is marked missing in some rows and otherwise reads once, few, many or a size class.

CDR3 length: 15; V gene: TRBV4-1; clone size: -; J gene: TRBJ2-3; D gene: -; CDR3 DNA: TGCGCCAGCAGCCAAGAGGAGATCTCTGTGGATACGCAGTATTTT; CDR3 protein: CASSQEEISVDTQYF
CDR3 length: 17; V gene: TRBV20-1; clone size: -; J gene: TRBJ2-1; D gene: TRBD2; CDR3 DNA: TGCAGTGCTAGAGATCCAAGCGGGAGTATCAGGGTCTATGAGCAGTTCTTC; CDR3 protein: CSARDPSGSIRVYEQFF
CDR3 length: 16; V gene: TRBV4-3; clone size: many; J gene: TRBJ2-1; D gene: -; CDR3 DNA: TGCGCCAGCAGCCAAGATTACAGGGCTGCCTACAATGAGCAGTTCTTC; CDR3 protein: CASSQDYRAAYNEQFF
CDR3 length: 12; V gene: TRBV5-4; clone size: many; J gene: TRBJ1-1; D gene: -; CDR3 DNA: TGTGCCAGCAGCTTCGGCGGGCCTGAAGCTTTCTTT; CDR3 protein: CASSFGGPEAFF
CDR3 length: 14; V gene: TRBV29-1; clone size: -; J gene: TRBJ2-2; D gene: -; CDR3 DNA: TGCAGCGTTCCAGCCGGGGTGGGGACCGGGGAGCTGTTTTTT; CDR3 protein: CSVPAGVGTGELFF
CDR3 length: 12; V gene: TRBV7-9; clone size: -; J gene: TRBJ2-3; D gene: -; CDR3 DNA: TGTGCCAGCGGCCGACCAGCAGATACGCAGTATTTT; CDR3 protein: CASGRPADTQYF
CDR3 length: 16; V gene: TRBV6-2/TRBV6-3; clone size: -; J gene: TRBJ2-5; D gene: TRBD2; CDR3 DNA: TGTGCCAGCAGTTACTCGACAGCGGGGGGACAAGAGACCCAGTACTTC; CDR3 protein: CASSYSTAGGQETQYF
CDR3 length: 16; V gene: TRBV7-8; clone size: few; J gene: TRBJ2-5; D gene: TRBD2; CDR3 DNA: TGTGCCAGCAGCTTCATTAGCGGGGGGGCCGGGGAGACCCAGTACTTC; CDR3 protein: CASSFISGGAGETQYF
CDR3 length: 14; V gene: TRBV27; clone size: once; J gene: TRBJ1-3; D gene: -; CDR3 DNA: TGTGCCAGCAGTTCCCTCCTAGCGGGAAACACCATATATTTT; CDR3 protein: CASSSLLAGNTIYF
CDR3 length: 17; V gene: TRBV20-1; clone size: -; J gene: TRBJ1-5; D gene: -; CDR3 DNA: TGCAGTGCTAGAGATTTGTGGGAAGGTACGGACTATCAGCCCCAGCATTTT; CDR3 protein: CSARDLWEGTDYQPQHF
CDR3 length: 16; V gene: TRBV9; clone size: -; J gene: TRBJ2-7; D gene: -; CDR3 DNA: TGTGCCAGCAGCGTATTCCCCGTGAGCGGTCCCTACGAGCAGTACTTC; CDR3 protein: CASSVFPVSGPYEQYF
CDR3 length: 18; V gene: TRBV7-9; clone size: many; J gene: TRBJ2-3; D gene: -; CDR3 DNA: TGTGCCAGCAGCTCCACCGGGACTCGCCCTATTGACACAGATACGCAGTATTTT; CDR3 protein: CASSSTGTRPIDTDTQYF
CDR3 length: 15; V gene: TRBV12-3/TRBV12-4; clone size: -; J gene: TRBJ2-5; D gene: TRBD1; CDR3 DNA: TGTGCCAGCAGTATTGACAGGGCCCGACAAGAGACCCAGTACTTC; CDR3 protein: CASSIDRARQETQYF
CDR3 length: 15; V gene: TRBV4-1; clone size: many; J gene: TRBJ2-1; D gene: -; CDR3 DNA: TGCGCCAGCAGCCAAGAACCCAGGGACGCCAATGAGCAGTTCTTC; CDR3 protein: CASSQEPRDANEQFF
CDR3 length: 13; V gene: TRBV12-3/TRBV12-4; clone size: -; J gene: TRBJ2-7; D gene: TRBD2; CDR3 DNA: TGTGCCAGCAGTACGGGACTAGAGGAAGAGCAGTACTTC; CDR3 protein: CASSTGLEEEQYF
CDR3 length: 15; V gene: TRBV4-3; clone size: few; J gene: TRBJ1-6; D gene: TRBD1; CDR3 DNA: TGCGCCAGCAGCCGAAACAGGGGGGGAGGCTCACCCCTCCACTTT; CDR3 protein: CASSRNRGGGSPLHF
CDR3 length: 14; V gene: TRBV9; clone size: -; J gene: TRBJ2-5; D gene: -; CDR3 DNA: TGTGCCAGCAGCGTAGCATCGGCTTTTGAGACCCGGTACTTC; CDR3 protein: CASSVASAFETRYF
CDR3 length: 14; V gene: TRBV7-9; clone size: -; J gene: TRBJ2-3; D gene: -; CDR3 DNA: TGTGCCAGCCACAGCGGCACTAGCACAGATACGCAGTATTTT; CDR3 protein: CASHSGTSTDTQYF
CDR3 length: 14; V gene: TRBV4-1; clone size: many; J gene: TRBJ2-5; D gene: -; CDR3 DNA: TGCGCCAGCAGCCACTGGACGGACCAAGAGACCCAGTACTTC; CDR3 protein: CASSHWTDQETQYF
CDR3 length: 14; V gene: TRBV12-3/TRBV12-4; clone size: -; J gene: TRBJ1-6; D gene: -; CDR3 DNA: TGTGCCAGCAGTTTTGGGATAGACAATTCACCCCTCCACTTT; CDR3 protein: CASSFGIDNSPLHF
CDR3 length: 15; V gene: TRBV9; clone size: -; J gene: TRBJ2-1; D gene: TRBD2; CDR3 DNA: TGTGCCAGCAGCATGGGGACTAGCGGGGGCCCTGAGCAGTTCTTC; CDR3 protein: CASSMGTSGGPEQFF
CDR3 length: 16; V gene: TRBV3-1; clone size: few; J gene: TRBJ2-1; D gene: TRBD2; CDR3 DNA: TGTGCCAGCAGCCAAGACCCTACTAGCGGGCACAATGAGCAGTTCTTC; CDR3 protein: CASSQDPTSGHNEQFF
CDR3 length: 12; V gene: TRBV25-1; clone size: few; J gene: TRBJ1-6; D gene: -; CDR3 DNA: TGTGCCAGCAGTGTGACGGGTTCACCCCTCCACTTT; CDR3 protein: CASSVTGSPLHF
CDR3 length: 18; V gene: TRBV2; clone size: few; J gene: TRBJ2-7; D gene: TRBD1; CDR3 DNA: TGTGCCAGACGAGGCCGGGGCCGACGCGTCGGGACAGACCACGAGCAGTACTTC; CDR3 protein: CARRGRGRRVGTDHEQYF
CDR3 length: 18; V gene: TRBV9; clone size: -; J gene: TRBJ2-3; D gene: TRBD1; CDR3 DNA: TGTGCCAGCAGCGGGAGGACAGGGGTCATCCTTGAGGCAGATACGCAGTATTTT; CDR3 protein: CASSGRTGVILEADTQYF
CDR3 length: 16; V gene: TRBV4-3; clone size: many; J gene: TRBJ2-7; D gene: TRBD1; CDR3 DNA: TGCGCCAGCAGACAAGACGCCCGGACAGGCTCCTACGAGCAGTACTTC; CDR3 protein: CASRQDARTGSYEQYF
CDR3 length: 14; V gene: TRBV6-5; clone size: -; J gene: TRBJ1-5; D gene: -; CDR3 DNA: TGTGCCAGCAGTCACGGGACCCGGGGTCAGCCCCAGCATTTT; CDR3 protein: CASSHGTRGQPQHF
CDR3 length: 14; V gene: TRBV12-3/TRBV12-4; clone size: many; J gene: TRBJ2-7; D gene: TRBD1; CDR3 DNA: TGTGCCAGCAGTCGGACAGGGGGAGTTTACGAGCAATACTTC; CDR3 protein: CASSRTGGVYEQYF
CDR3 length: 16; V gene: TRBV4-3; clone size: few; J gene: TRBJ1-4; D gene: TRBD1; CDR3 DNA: TGCGCCAGCAGCCTAGGACAGGGGGGCCATGATGAAAAACTGTTTTTT; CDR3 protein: CASSLGQGGHDEKLFF
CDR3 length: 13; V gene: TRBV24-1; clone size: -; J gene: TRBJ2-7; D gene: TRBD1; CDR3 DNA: TGTGCCACCAGAGACAGGGCCTCCCCCTCGGAGTACTTC; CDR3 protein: CATRDRASPSEYF
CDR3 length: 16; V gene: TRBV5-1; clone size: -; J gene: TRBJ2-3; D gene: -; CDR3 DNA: TGCGCCAGCAGCCGAAGGGCAGGGGGGGGCACAGATACGCAGTATTTT; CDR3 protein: CASSRRAGGGTDTQYF
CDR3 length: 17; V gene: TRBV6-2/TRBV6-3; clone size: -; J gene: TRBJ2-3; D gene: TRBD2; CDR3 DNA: TGTGCCAGCAGTGAGACGACTAGCGGGGGGAGCACAGATTCGCAGTATTTT; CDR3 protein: CASSETTSGGSTDSQYF
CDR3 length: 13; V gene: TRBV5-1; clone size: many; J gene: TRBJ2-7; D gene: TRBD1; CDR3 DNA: TGTGCCAGCAGTTCCGGACAGGGGGACGAGCAGTACTTC; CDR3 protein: CASSSGQGDEQYF
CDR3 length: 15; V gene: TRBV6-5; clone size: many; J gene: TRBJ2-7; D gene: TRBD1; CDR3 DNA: TGTGCCAGCAGTGAATCCGGGACAGCCTCCTACGAGCAGTACTTC; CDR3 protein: CASSESGTASYEQYF
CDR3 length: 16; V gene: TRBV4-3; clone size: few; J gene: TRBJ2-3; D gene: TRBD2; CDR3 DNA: TGCGCCAGCAGCCGCATGACTAGCGGGAGCACAGATACGCAGTATTTT; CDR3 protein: CASSRMTSGSTDTQYF
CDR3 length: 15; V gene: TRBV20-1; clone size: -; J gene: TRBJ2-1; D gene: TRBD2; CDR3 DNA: TGCAGTGCCCCCGGGACTAGCGGGAGGTGGGGTGAGCAGTTCTTC; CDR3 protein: CSAPGTSGRWGEQFF
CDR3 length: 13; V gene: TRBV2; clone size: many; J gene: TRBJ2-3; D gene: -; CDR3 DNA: TGTGCCAGCAGTGCGTACAGGGCAGATACGCAGTATTTT; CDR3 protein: CASSAYRADTQYF
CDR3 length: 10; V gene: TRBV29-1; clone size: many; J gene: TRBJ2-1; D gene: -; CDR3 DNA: TGCAGCGCTACTAGGGTTTGGCAGTTCTTC; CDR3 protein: CSATRVWQFF
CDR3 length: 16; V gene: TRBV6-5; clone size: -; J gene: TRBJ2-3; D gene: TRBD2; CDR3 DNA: TGTGCCAGCAGGACTAGCCGACTAACTAGCACAGATACGCAGTATTTT; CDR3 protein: CASRTSRLTSTDTQYF
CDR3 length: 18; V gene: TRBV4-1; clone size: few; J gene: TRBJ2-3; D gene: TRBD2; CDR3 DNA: TGCGCCAGCAGCCAAGGATTGGCTAGCGGGGGAGGCACAGATACGCAGTATTTT; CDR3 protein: CASSQGLASGGGTDTQYF
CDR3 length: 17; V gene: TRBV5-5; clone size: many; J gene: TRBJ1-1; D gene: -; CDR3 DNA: TGTGCCAGCAGCTCTGGCGGGGAGGTCCCCATGAACACTGAAGCTTTCTTT; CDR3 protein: CASSSGGEVPMNTEAFF
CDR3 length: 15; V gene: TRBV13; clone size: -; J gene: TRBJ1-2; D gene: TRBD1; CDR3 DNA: TGTGCCAGCAGCCCCGGGACAGGGACAGGGTATGGCTACACCTTC; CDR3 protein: CASSPGTGTGYGYTF
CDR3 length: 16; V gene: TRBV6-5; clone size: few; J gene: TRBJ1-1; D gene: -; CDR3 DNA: TGTGCCAGCAGTTTGGGAATATCCGAGCTCTGGACTGAAGCTTTCTTT; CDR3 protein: CASSLGISELWTEAFF
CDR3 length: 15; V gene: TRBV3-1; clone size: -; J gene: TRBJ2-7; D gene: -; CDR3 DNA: TGTGCCAGCAGCCAAGTCCGGGACGGAGCCTACGGGCAGTACTTC; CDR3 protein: CASSQVRDGAYGQYF
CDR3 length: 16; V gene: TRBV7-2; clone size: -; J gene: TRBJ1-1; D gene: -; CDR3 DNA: TGTGCCAGCAGCTCAACCCCGGACGGACTTAACACTGAAGCTTTCTTT; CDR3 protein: CASSSTPDGLNTEAFF
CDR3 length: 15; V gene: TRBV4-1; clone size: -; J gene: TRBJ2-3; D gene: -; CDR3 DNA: TGCGCCAGCAGCCTTGAACCGAATTGGTTAGATACGCAGTATTTT; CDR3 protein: CASSLEPNWLDTQYF
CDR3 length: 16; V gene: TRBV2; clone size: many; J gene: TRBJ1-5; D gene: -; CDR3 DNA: TGTGCCAGCAGTGAAGCAGGGCCGGGGAGCAATCAGCCCCAGCATTTT; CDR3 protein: CASSEAGPGSNQPQHF
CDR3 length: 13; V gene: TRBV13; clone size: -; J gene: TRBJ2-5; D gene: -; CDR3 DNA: TGTGCCAGCAGCTTAGGTTACCAGCGTGAAATGTACTTC; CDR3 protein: CASSLGYQREMYF
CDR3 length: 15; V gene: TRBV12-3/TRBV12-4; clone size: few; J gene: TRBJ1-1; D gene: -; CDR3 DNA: TGTGCCAGCAGTCCCAGCCCTAACATGAACACTGAAGCTTTCTTT; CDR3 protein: CASSPSPNMNTEAFF
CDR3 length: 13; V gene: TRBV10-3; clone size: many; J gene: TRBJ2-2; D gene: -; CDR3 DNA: TGTGCCATCAGTGATCTAGGTACCGGGGAGCTGTTTTTT; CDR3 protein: CAISDLGTGELFF